The sequence of this T cell receptor (beta chain) was determined in a study of siplizumab effects on memory and regulatory T cells. General study points: Apparently key alloresponse contributors, naive T cells also seemed more diverse than memory cells. Mean Treg-derived proportions of mappable alloreactive CD4+ clones were roughly 70% for siplizumab and roughly 27% for controls. Poor capture below about 10^-5 frequency left most alloreactive clones unmapped to unstimulated subsets. Assignment of a naive or memory phenotype failed for roughly 80-97% of the proliferating CD4+ or CD8+ clones.

Remarks on this clone: Its antigen is as yet unknown.

Per germline, CDR1 SGHVS and CDR2 FNYEAQ. The germline V and J ends were trimmed by 1 base and 1 base, with 10 bases remaining between them. CDR3 length: 15 amino acids. Assay used: immunoSEQ multiplex PCR; TCRdb lists only in-frame clones, some missing. The data contain over 85,000 clones, under 95% of them seen just once; the ten biggest clones take up 5% to 7%. This rearrangement joins TRBV7-6 to TRBJ2-5; D is perhaps TRBD2 (5 bases). The specimen sequenced was CD8+ T cells sorted from blood. This clonotype originated in a human donor in good health. The CDR3 protein is CASSLGGSRQETQYF. In nucleotides, the CDR3 is TGTGCCAGCAGCTTAGGAGGGTCGCGCCAAGAGACCCAGTACTTC. The full variable domain, rest sourced from reference TRBV7-6 and TRBJ2-5, is GAGVSQSPRYKVTKRGQDVALRCDPISGHVSLYWYRQALGQGPEFLTYFNYEAQQDKSGLPNDRFSAERPEGSISTLTIQRTEQRDSAMYRCASSLGGSRQETQYFGPGTRLLVL.